This T cell receptor (beta chain) emerged from a study of blood T cell repertoires in COVID-19. Study as a whole: Samples came from the United States, Italy and Spain, spanning acute and convalescent COVID-19. In each case, the material was cDNA or gDNA derived from T cells, B-cell-depleted T cells, or PBMCs.

Original handling: Amplified reference gene primers provided the basis for estimating nucleated cell counts. Assay used: immunoSEQ multiplex PCR; TCRdb lists only in-frame clones, some missing. The V and J calls and clone size come from that table; D and trimming were worked out from the DNA. Of over 120,000 clones detected, around nine tenths appear once; the ten largest clones hold around 3%. Losses at the gene ends were 0 bases for V and 6 bases for J; bases not matched to a gene: 7. The CDR3 has 16 amino acids. Germline CDR1 is SGHRS and CDR2 is YFSETQ. The rearrangement joins TRBV5-1 to TRBJ2-1; 9 bases match TRBD2. The clonotype originates from a man between 60 and 75 years old with active or convalescent COVID-19. Sequences were obtained from peripheral blood. CDR3 amino acids: CASSLGALAGRNEQFF. The CDR3 DNA is TGCGCCAGCAGCTTGGGTGCCCTAGCGGGACGCAATGAGCAGTTCTTC.